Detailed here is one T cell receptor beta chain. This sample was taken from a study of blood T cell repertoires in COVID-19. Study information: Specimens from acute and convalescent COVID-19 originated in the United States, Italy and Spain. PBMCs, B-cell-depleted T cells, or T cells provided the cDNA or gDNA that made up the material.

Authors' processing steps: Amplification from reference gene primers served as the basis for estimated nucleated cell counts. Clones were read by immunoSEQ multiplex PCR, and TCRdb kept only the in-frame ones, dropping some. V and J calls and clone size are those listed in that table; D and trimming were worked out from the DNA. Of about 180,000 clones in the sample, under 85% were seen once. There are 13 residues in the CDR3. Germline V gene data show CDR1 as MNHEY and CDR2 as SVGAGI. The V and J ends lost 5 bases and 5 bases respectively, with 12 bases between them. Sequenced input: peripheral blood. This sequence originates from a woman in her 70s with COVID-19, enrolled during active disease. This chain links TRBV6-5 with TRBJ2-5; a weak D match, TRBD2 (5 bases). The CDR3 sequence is CASSLGGEETQYF. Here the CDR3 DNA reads TGTGCCAGCAGTCTCGGAGGAGAGGAGACCCAGTACTTC.